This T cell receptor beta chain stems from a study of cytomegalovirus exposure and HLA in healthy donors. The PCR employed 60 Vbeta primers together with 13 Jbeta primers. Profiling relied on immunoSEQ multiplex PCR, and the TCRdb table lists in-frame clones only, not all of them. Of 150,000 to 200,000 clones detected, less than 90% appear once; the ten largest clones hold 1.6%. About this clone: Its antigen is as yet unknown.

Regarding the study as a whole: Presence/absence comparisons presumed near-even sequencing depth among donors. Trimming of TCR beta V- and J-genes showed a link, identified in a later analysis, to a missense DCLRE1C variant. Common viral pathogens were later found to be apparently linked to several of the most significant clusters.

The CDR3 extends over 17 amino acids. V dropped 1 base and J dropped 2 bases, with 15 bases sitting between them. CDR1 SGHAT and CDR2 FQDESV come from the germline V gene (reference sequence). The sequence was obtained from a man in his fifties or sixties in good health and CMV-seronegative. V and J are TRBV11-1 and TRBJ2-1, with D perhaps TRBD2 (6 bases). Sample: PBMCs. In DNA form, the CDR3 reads TGTGCCAGCAGCTTAGTTGCGCGGGGATTACCCTACAATGAGCAGTTCTTC. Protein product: CASSLVARGLPYNEQFF.